The subject of this entry is one T cell receptor (beta chain). The antigen this receptor binds is unknown. There are no base qualities to consult, and no much larger clone falls within one base. The Qiagen DNeasy kit was used to extract genomic DNA both from unsorted PBMCs and from the negatively selected CD4+ and CD8+ fractions. TCR beta CDR3 regions were amplified by immunoSEQ multiplex PCR using primers annealing to V and J segments. A synthetic immune receptor repertoire was used to minimize amplification bias, and any remaining bias was removed computationally after sequencing. As for how the authors treated the data: Repertoire diversity was quantified as the Shannon entropy index using custom Python scripts. Unsorted, CD4+ and CD8+ repertoires were examined separately, except in combined analyses, for which CD4+ and CD8+ sequences were merged in silico. A clone counted as expanded when the clone's frequency after treatment rose at least 2-fold relative to C1D1, and clones undetected at baseline were given a pseudocount of 0.5. Singleton clones were defined as clones with 0 or 1 copy at C1D1, and non-singleton clones were defined as clones with 2 or more copies. Clones expanded in unsorted samples were assigned a CD4+, CD8+ or unknown annotation through matching of protein sequences in sorted samples from the same patient. Diversity changes from C1D1 to C4D1 were tested in paired samples using Wilcoxon tests. What TCRdb holds here is the immuneACCESS table cut down to in-frame rearrangements. Part of the clones is not present; checked against another copy, under half of the missing clones reflect an unresolved V gene, and the others are unexplained. The DNA gave D and trimming, while V, J and clone size come from that table. Here the sample has approximately 44,000 clones; approximately 71% occur a single time. The ten largest clones capture approximately 3% of the sample.

The source of the sample is a study of PD-1 blockade in classical Hodgkin lymphoma (dated by TCRdb to 2019 to 2021). The study in broad terms: Nivolumab dosing was 3 mg/kg intravenously every 2 weeks, continuing until either disease progression or unacceptable toxicity. A peripheral blood immune signature of response to PD-1 blockade in classical Hodgkin lymphoma was defined using TCR beta sequencing and CyTOF. Findings and caveats that apply to the study as a whole: Trial patients with a complete response had baseline diversity similar to that of newly diagnosed patients, while partial responders and progressors had significantly lower diversity. Baseline TCR diversity was reported to be lower in newly diagnosed patients than in healthy donors, and even lower in relapsed/refractory patients. The study covered only a single clinical trial cohort, and the causes of the repertoire differences, possibly disease activity or prior therapy, were still not defined. Diversity was lower in patients who began nivolumab less than 1 year after ASCT, so these patients were left out of later analyses to avoid confounding by immune reconstitution. A significant rise by C4D1 was seen in CD4+ but not CD8+ TCR diversity (p=0.0027 vs p=0.16), with the rise being most apparent in complete responders (p=0.02).

The intended sense of this specimen's time point label: cycle 1 day 1 (C1D1), immediately before nivolumab initiation. All trial patients had relapsed after autologous stem cell transplantation, with cohorts A, B and C differing in prior brentuximab vedotin exposure. The trial cohort was composed of 56 patients with relapsed/refractory classical Hodgkin lymphoma, for whom complete response, partial response or progressive disease was recorded as best overall response. Trial patients were treated with single-agent nivolumab in the multi-cohort phase II CheckMate 205 trial. An independent review committee assessed best overall response by applying the 2007 International Working Group response criteria. PBMCs from the trial were collected at three points: immediately before nivolumab initiation (C1D1), and during therapy at cycle 2 day 1 and cycle 4 day 1. Peripheral blood was collected in 8 mL Vacutainer Cell Preparation Tubes, from which PBMCs were isolated by centrifugation and then cryopreserved.

The CDR3 starts with the cysteine, ends with the phenylalanine, and has 13 residues. Just CDR3 DNA is preserved here, 39 bases in frame from base 1. According to the germline V gene, CDR1 reads SGHDT and CDR2 reads YYEEEE. Compared with germline, V lacks 4 bases and J lacks 9 bases; bases without a gene match: 10. Source: peripheral blood mononuclear cells (PBMCs), taken at baseline. The chain uses TRBV5-6 and TRBJ2-7; 7 central bases correspond to TRBD1. This sequence originates from a human donor with classical Hodgkin lymphoma. CDR3 reads: CASSPGQERVQYF. Here is the DNA: TGTGCCAGCAGCCCCGGACAGGAGAGGGTGCAGTACTTC.